The rows below give T cell receptor beta chains drawn from one sample of a study of shared clonotypes between healthy human individuals. Sequencing was performed with immunoSEQ multiplex PCR; in TCRdb, only in-frame clones are kept and a portion is missing. This sample has around 1.5 million clones, with 95% to 99% found just once. Sequenced material: naive CD4+ T cells sorted from blood. These receptors came from a man in his thirties or forties in good health. The conserved cysteine and the conserved F or W are not part of the CDR3 here. Each record gives: CDR3 protein, D gene, V gene, J gene. D genes are given only for firm matches.

cdr3_aa: AISESLLAGGDDTQY
d_call: TRBD2
v_call: TRBV10-3
j_call: TRBJ2-3

cdr3_aa: ASSPRQGMGTEAF
d_call: TRBD1
v_call: TRBV5-1
j_call: TRBJ1-1

cdr3_aa: ASSYESDRPGDEQF
d_call: .
v_call: TRBV7-6
j_call: TRBJ2-1

cdr3_aa: ASSPLTPYEQY
d_call: .
v_call: TRBV28
j_call: TRBJ2-7

cdr3_aa: ASSQARGGELF
d_call: .
v_call: TRBV28
j_call: TRBJ2-2

cdr3_aa: ASSLAASGGAYNEQF
d_call: TRBD2
v_call: TRBV5-1
j_call: TRBJ2-1

cdr3_aa: ASSIVLADYNEQF
d_call: .
v_call: TRBV19
j_call: TRBJ2-1

cdr3_aa: ASSLRPTSRTYNEQF
d_call: .
v_call: TRBV11-2
j_call: TRBJ2-1

cdr3_aa: ASSIIPAGAQEQY
d_call: TRBD2
v_call: TRBV19
j_call: TRBJ2-7

cdr3_aa: ASTRENTGELF
d_call: .
v_call: TRBV19
j_call: TRBJ2-2

cdr3_aa: ASSQERGLAGGRNIQY
d_call: TRBD2
v_call: TRBV4-3
j_call: TRBJ2-4

cdr3_aa: ASSSGPNTGELF
d_call: .
v_call: TRBV6-5
j_call: TRBJ2-2

cdr3_aa: ASSGGTAGYEQY
d_call: TRBD1
v_call: TRBV18
j_call: TRBJ2-7

cdr3_aa: ASSKGLAGVPNEQF
d_call: .
v_call: TRBV21-1
j_call: TRBJ2-1

cdr3_aa: AITARVHSGNTIY
d_call: .
v_call: TRBV10-3
j_call: TRBJ1-3

cdr3_aa: ASSVGAGETQY
d_call: .
v_call: TRBV6-1
j_call: TRBJ2-5

cdr3_aa: ASSERGVGTEAF
d_call: .
v_call: TRBV5-1
j_call: TRBJ1-1

cdr3_aa: ASSQERNNREQY
d_call: .
v_call: TRBV4-3
j_call: TRBJ2-7

cdr3_aa: ASSQDQVHTQY
d_call: .
v_call: TRBV14
j_call: TRBJ2-3

cdr3_aa: ASSFRSGGYEQY
d_call: .
v_call: TRBV27
j_call: TRBJ2-7

cdr3_aa: ASSPLPLGSGDTGELF
d_call: TRBD2
v_call: TRBV18
j_call: TRBJ2-2

cdr3_aa: ASSISSSVRLGEQY
d_call: .
v_call: TRBV19
j_call: TRBJ2-7

cdr3_aa: ASTVGVASAKNIQY
d_call: .
v_call: TRBV28
j_call: TRBJ2-4

cdr3_aa: ASSFLTRNTEAF
d_call: .
v_call: TRBV27
j_call: TRBJ1-1

cdr3_aa: ASSPNYEQY
d_call: .
v_call: TRBV7-2
j_call: TRBJ2-7

cdr3_aa: ASSLEDRAFEQF
d_call: TRBD1
v_call: TRBV13
j_call: TRBJ2-1

cdr3_aa: ASSLSVDTGELF
d_call: .
v_call: TRBV27
j_call: TRBJ2-2

cdr3_aa: ASSPNPGQAPYEQY
d_call: TRBD1
v_call: TRBV14
j_call: TRBJ2-7

cdr3_aa: ASSRTSGSYEQY
d_call: TRBD2
v_call: TRBV11-2
j_call: TRBJ2-7

cdr3_aa: ASRFFRGAEDEQY
d_call: .
v_call: TRBV18
j_call: TRBJ2-7

cdr3_aa: ATSRDRKQY
d_call: .
v_call: TRBV15
j_call: TRBJ2-3